A single sample is the source of the 2 T cell receptor beta chains below, sequenced in a study of blood T cell repertoires in COVID-19. The method was immunoSEQ multiplex PCR; TCRdb's version includes in-frame clones alone and lacks a portion of them. This sample has some 67,000 clones, with around 85% found just once. Sequencing was performed on peripheral blood. The receptor source for this set is an elderly woman with acute or convalescent COVID-19.

This sequence joins TRBV6-5 and TRBJ1-2; 7 nucleotides match TRBD1. Germline CDR1 MNHEY, CDR2 SVGAGI. Losses at the gene ends were 6 bases for V and 2 bases for J; bases not matched to a gene: 9. CDR3 length equals 15 residues. Here the CDR3 reads CASRMDPRGNYGYTF. For the CDR3, the DNA is TGTGCCAGCAGGATGGATCCCAGGGGGAACTATGGCTACACCTTC.

The J gene is TRBJ1-4, the V gene TRBV15, with a possible D match to TRBD1 (6 bases). V lost 4 bases, J lost 1 base, and 10 bases lay in between. CDR1 and CDR2 (germline): LNHNV, YYDKDF (reference sequence). This CDR3 region has 15 residues. CDR3 protein: CATSTLQGTNEKLFF. The CDR3 nucleotides are TGTGCCACCAGCACCCTACAGGGAACTAATGAAAAACTGTTTTTT.